This T cell receptor beta chain is from a study of PD-L1 blockade in urothelial cancer. Study information: Once treatment had started, blood was analyzed at 3 weeks (second dose) and again at 6 weeks. Study conclusions and caveats: More expansion of tumor-associated blood clones, seen at 3 weeks, marked durable-benefit patients.

Spiking of synthetic TCR analog templates was performed in each PCR. TCRdb's table, derived via immunoSEQ multiplex PCR, lists solely in-frame clones and lacks some. This sample has around 100,000 clones; roughly 91% occur once, and the top ten carry about 2%. The CDR3 consists of 15 residues. Trimming removed 0 bases from V and 4 bases from J; junction bases left unmatched: 4. CDR1 is SGHKS, CDR2 YYEKEE, per germline (reference sequence). Time point noted: pretreatment peripheral blood. Patient sample counts ranged from 1 to 8, pretreatment and on-treatment. In regard to this clone: No antigen is known for it.

This TCR was recovered from a man aged 60 to 69 with urothelial cancer. This specimen was PBMCs, taken around atezolizumab (anti-PD-L1) treatment. The chain is built from TRBV5-5 and TRBJ2-3, with TRBD1 matching over 8 bases. The CDR3 DNA reads TGTGCCAGCAGCTTGGCCAGGGGGCTCGCAGATACGCAGTATTTT. Translating gives CASSLARGLADTQYF. Using reference TRBV5-5 and TRBJ2-3 for the parts outside the CDR3, the full variable domain is DAGVTQSPTHLIKTRGQQVTLRCSPISGHKSVSWYQQVLGQGPQFIFQYYEKEERGRGNFPDRFSARQFPNYSSELNVNALLLGDSALYLCASSLARGLADTQYFGPGTRLTVL.